A selection of T cell receptor beta chains follows, all from one sample in a study of shared clonotypes between healthy human individuals. Generated by immunoSEQ multiplex PCR, the TCRdb table keeps only in-frame clones and is missing some. The sample holds more than 2 million clones, about 95% seen once. Sequencing was performed on naive CD4+ T cells sorted from blood. The receptors come from a man younger than 30 in good health. Each CDR3 is given with its conserved first and last residue. A D gene is named only where the DNA matches it firmly.

TRBV2	TRBJ2-3	NA	CASSVRDFTDTQYF	TGTGCCAGCAGTGTCCGGGACTTCACAGATACGCAGTATTTT
TRBV7-9	TRBJ2-2	TRBD1	CASSLRQGAFTGELFF	TGTGCCAGCAGCTTAAGACAGGGGGCCTTTACCGGGGAGCTGTTTTTT
TRBV6-1	TRBJ1-1	NA	CASSETVFSTEAFF	TGTGCCAGCTCGGAGACAGTCTTCTCCACTGAAGCTTTCTTT
TRBV7-2	TRBJ1-5	NA	CASSSTGRSNQPQHF	TGTGCCAGCAGCTCGACAGGACGTAGCAATCAGCCCCAGCATTTT
TRBV25-1	TRBJ2-7	TRBD1	CASRDALTGGRYEQYF	TGTGCCAGCAGGGACGCCCTGACAGGGGGCAGGTACGAGCAGTACTTC
TRBV7-8	TRBJ2-2	NA	CASSLVASGELFF	TGTGCCAGCAGCTTAGTTGCGTCCGGGGAGCTGTTTTTT
TRBV10-1	TRBJ2-4	NA	CASSDSPDFKNIQYF	TGCGCCAGCAGCGACAGCCCGGATTTTAAAAACATTCAGTACTTC
TRBV7-2	TRBJ2-7	NA	CASSPGLIMYEQYF	TGTGCCAGCAGCCCGGGCCTTATAATGTACGAGCAGTACTTC
TRBV10-2	TRBJ1-4	NA	CASSEPSGGSEKLFF	TGCGCCAGCAGTGAGCCATCTGGTGGTAGTGAAAAACTGTTTTTT
TRBV7-2	TRBJ2-2	NA	CASSLVRAGENTGELFF	TGTGCCAGCAGCTTAGTTAGGGCGGGCGAGAACACCGGGGAGCTGTTTTTT
TRBV6-6	TRBJ1-1	TRBD1	CASSYSWTGENTEAFF	TGTGCCAGCAGTTACTCGTGGACAGGGGAGAACACTGAAGCTTTCTTT
TRBV7-2	TRBJ2-3	NA	CASSLRAGSTDTQYF	TGTGCCAGCAGCTTAAGGGCGGGCAGCACAGATACGCAGTATTTT
TRBV28	TRBJ2-2	NA	CASTEPAFGTGELFF	TGTGCCAGCACCGAGCCAGCCTTCGGCACCGGGGAGCTGTTTTTT
TRBV9	TRBJ1-6	NA	CASSPSPNAGSPLHF	TGTGCCAGCAGCCCCAGCCCTAACGCAGGTTCACCCCTCCACTTT